The sequence of this T cell receptor (beta chain) was determined in a study of cytomegalovirus exposure and HLA in healthy donors. Broader study findings: There was a cluster of highly shared sequence variants that was likely a sequencing artifact. Previously analyzed data showed that most TCR beta V segments were productive at a frequency of about 87% or about 30%. The only immune exposure information that was available was CMV serostatus. Rare TCR sequences predominated, though certain public TCRs were found in many donors.

CDR3 size: 17 residues. The ends were cut back, 2 bases at V and 3 bases at J, with 17 bases in the middle. Germline V lookup: CDR1 LNHDA, CDR2 SQIVND (reference sequence). With regard to this clone: Its antigen is not identified.

Researchers ran the PCR with 60 Vbeta and 13 Jbeta primers. Sequencing was performed with immunoSEQ multiplex PCR; in TCRdb, only in-frame clones are kept and a portion is missing. The table lists more than 150,000 clones, around 80% of them singletons. Sequencing was done on a sample of PBMCs. The receptor was isolated from a woman between 18 and 29 years old in good health and CMV-seropositive. This rearrangement joins TRBV19 to TRBJ2-1, with a weak D call TRBD2 (5 bases). The CDR3 region has the DNA TGTGCCAGTAGTATAAACCTTCGGACCCGGGACTACAATGAGCAGTTCTTC. It encodes CASSINLRTRDYNEQFF.